This record covers a single T cell receptor (beta chain). The antigen remains undetermined. The sample belongs to a study of OX40 agonist ivuxolimab in advanced cancers. Study summary: Under the entry rules, prior anti-PD-1, anti-PD-L1 or anti-CTLA-4 therapy was allowed, and about 40% had some.

Generated by immunoSEQ multiplex PCR, the TCRdb table keeps only in-frame clones and is missing some. Here the sample spans about 86,000 clones, roughly nine tenths being singletons. Study observations and caveats: CD4+ and CD8+ T cells in blood underwent clonal expansion by week 6 at 0.1 to 3.0 mg/kg. On average, a greater number of expanded clones characterised CD8+ T cells relative to CD4+.

V lost 6 bases and J 3 bases, leaving 15 bases between the germline ends. Germline V gene lookup returns CDR1 SEHNR and CDR2 FQNEAQ (reference sequence). The CDR3 has 14 amino acids. The clonotype comes from an adult with an advanced solid tumor such as melanoma, head and neck, liver or kidney cancer. The rearrangement joins TRBV7-9 to TRBJ2-7, with D possibly being TRBD1 (6 bases). The sequencing used CD4+ or CD8+ T cells sorted from blood, collected in a trial of the OX40 agonist ivuxolimab. The DNA for the CDR3 is TGTGCCAGCAGTCGTCAACAGGGCCTCTACGAGCAGTACTTC. This codes for CASSRQQGLYEQYF.